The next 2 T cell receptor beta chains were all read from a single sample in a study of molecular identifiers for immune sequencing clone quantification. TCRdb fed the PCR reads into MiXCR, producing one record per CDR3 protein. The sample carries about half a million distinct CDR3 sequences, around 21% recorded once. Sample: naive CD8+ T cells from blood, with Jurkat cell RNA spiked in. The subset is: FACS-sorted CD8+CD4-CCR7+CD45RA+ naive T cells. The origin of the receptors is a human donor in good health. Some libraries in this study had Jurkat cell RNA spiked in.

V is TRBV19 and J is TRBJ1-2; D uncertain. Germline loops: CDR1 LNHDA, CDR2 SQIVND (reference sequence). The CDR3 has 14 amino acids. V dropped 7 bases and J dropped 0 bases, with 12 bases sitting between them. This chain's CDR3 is CASNGSPANYGYTF. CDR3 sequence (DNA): TGTGCCAGTAATGGGTCTCCAGCTAACTATGGCTACACCTTC. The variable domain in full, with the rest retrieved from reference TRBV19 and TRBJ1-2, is DGGITQSPKYLFRKEGQNVTLSCEQNLNHDAMYWYRQDPGQGLRLIYYSQIVNDFQKGDIAEGYSVSREKKESFPLTVTSAQKNPTAFYLCASNGSPANYGYTFGSGTRLTVV.

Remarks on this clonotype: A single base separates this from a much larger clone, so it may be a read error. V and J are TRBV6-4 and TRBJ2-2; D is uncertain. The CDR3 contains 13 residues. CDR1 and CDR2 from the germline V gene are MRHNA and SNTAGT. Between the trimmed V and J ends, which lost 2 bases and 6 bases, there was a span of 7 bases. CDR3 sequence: CASSDLMAGELFF. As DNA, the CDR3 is TGTGCCAGCAGTGACCTAATGGCCGGGGAGCTGTTTTTT.